Following are 10 T cell receptor beta chains from one sample sequenced in a study of CD8+ T cells in alopecia areata. cDNA serving as the sequencing template came from extracted, reverse transcribed RNA. Sequencing was performed with immunoSEQ multiplex PCR; in TCRdb, only in-frame clones are kept and a portion is missing. The table shows 150,000 to 200,000 clones, with 50% to 60% occurring only once. This specimen was CD4+ T cells sorted from blood, taken at week 0. Every receptor here comes from a human donor with alopecia areata.

The chain carries TRBV6-5 and TRBJ2-3, with 8 bases matching TRBD1. CDR1 and CDR2 from the germline V gene are MNHEY and SVGAGI. J gave up 9 bases and V 6 bases, and 14 bases lay outside the gene matches. The CDR3 covers 15 residues. The CDR3: CASSTTDRESATQYF. The DNA of the CDR3 is TGTGCCAGCAGCACAACGGACAGGGAGTCGGCGACGCAGTATTTT.

The chain is built from TRBV19 and TRBJ1-2; 7 nucleotides match TRBD1. Germline CDR1 and CDR2: LNHDA and SQIVND (reference sequence). The CDR3 sequence is 13 residues long. V shed 4 bases, J shed 1 base, and the junction held 0 bases outside the gene matches. CDR3 sequence: CASSRDSNYGYTF. CDR3 nucleotide sequence: TGTGCCAGTAGTAGGGACAGTAACTATGGCTACACCTTC.

The chain uses TRBV11-2 and TRBJ1-6, with 7 bases matching TRBD1. Germline V lookup: CDR1 SGHAT, CDR2 FQNNGV. After removal of 5 bases from V and 9 bases from J, the junction contained 10 bases not matched to a gene. This CDR3 region has 15 residues. Here the CDR3 reads CASSDGTGVSSPLHF. As DNA, the CDR3 is TGTGCCAGCAGCGACGGAACAGGGGTTTCTTCACCCCTCCACTTT. The whole variable domain, filled in from reference TRBV11-2 and TRBJ1-6, reads EAGVAQSPRYKIIEKRQSVAFWCNPISGHATLYWYQQILGQGPKLLIQFQNNGVVDDSQLPKDRFSAERLKGVDSTLKIQPAKLEDSAVYLCASSDGTGVSSPLHFGNGTRLTVT.

The V and J genes are TRBV30 and TRBJ2-7; D remains unclear. The CDR3 runs 13 residues. Germline V gene lookup returns CDR1 GTSNPN and CDR2 SVGIG (reference sequence). The ends were cut back, 4 bases at V and 7 bases at J, with 17 bases in the middle. CDR3 sequence: CAWIELTYGEQYF. In DNA form, the CDR3 reads TGTGCCTGGATTGAACTGACTTACGGGGAGCAGTACTTC.

This clone has a handful of counts. V and J are TRBV29-1 and TRBJ2-2; D is possibly TRBD1 (6 bases). Per germline, CDR1 SQVTM and CDR2 ANQGSEA. Trimming took 2 bases from V and 1 from J, leaving 14 bases between them. The CDR3 runs to 16 residues. The CDR3 nucleotides are TGCAGCGTTGAACCCCTGGGGGCGGGGAACACCGGGGAGCTGTTTTTT. Amino acid sequence: CSVEPLGAGNTGELFF.

This chain uses TRBV30 with TRBJ1-2, with 7 nucleotides matching TRBD1. The CDR3 is made up of 12 amino acids. Unmatched junction bases numbered 3, after V lost 2 bases and J lost 6 bases. Germline loops: CDR1 GTSNPN, CDR2 SVGIG (reference sequence). The CDR3: CAWSRQGNGYTF. The CDR3 DNA sequence: TGTGCCTGGAGTAGACAGGGAAATGGCTACACCTTC.

The chain employs TRBV5-6 and TRBJ1-5; D call uncertain. Trimming cost V 2 bases and J 7 bases, with 10 bases left between them. Germline V gene data show CDR1 as SGHDT and CDR2 as YYEEEE. The CDR3 sequence is 13 residues long. CDR3 protein: CASSFSSAQPQHF. CDR3 nucleotide sequence: TGTGCCAGCAGCTTCTCTTCAGCGCAGCCCCAGCATTTT.

This clone has more than one count but fewer than ten. The chain links TRBV29-1 to TRBJ2-6; the match to TRBD1 covers 7 bases. The V segment lost 1 base and the J segment 2 bases; nucleotides outside the gene matches: 8. The CDR3 is 17 amino acids. The germline V gene has CDR1 SQVTM and CDR2 ANQGSEA. In DNA, the CDR3 is TGCAGCGTTGAAGGCCCGACAGGGCCACCTGGGGCCAACGTCCTGACTTTC. Amino acids: CSVEGPTGPPGANVLTF.

The V gene is TRBV2, the J gene TRBJ1-2; D is unresolved. This CDR3 region has 13 residues. Germline V gene data show CDR1 as SNHLY and CDR2 as FYNNEI. The V end lost 7 bases, the J end lost 7 bases, and 16 bases lay between the germline ends. This chain's CDR3 is CASTLVGLGGYTF. In nucleotides, the CDR3 is TGTGCCAGCACCCTCGTCGGTTTGGGTGGCTACACCTTC. The complete variable domain, with remaining parts taken from reference TRBV2 and TRBJ1-2, reads EPEVTQTPSHQVTQMGQEVILRCVPISNHLYFYWYRQILGQKVEFLVSFYNNEISEKSEIFDDQFSVERPDGSNFTLKIRSTKLEDSAMYFCASTLVGLGGYTFGSGTRLTVV.

The gene calls are TRBV9 and TRBJ2-3; 9 nucleotides line up with TRBD2. From germline, CDR1 is SGDLS and CDR2 YYNGEE. After removal of 2 bases from V and 1 base from J, the junction contained 2 bases not matched to a gene. The CDR3 length is 15 residues. The CDR3 spells CASSVRTSGTDTQYF. DNA of the CDR3: TGTGCCAGCAGCGTCCGGACTAGCGGCACAGATACGCAGTATTTT.